The present T cell receptor beta chain was sequenced within a study of cytomegalovirus exposure and HLA in healthy donors. Findings and caveats of the study: A later analysis linked some 17,000 TCR beta sequences to HLA alleles at 0.05 false discovery rate. Later analysis found that TCR beta chains associated with HLA were more clonally expanded than other, equally common chains. DRB1 showed the most TCR associations and HLA-C the fewest in a later analysis, as rates varied by HLA locus.

This clone has only a few counts. The antigen remains unidentified. V was shortened by 0 bases and J by 4 bases, with 9 bases between the two germline ends. Germline V gene lookup returns CDR1 LGHNA and CDR2 YNFKEQ. The CDR3 is 14 amino acids. 13 Jbeta primers and 60 Vbeta primers were used for the PCR. TCRdb's table, derived via immunoSEQ multiplex PCR, lists solely in-frame clones and lacks some. This table has about 160,000 clones, about 64% appearing once. The TCR was taken from a woman aged 55-70 years in good health and CMV-seropositive. Specimen: PBMCs. This chain links TRBV4-2 with TRBJ2-5; D call uncertain. The DNA of the CDR3 is TGTGCCAGCAGCCAAGAGGGCCCCGGAGAGACCCAGTACTTC. It specifies CASSQEGPGETQYF.